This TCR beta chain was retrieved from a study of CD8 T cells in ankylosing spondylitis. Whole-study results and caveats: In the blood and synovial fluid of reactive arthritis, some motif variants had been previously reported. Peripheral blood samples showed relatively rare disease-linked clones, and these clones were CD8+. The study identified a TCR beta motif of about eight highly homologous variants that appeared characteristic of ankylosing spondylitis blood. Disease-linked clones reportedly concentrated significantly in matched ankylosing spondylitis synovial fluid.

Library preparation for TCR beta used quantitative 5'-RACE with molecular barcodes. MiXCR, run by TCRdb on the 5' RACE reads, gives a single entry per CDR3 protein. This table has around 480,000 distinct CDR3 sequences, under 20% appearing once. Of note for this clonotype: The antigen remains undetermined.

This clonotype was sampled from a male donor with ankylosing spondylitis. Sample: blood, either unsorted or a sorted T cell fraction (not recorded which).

CDR3 region: CASSTLPTSGSYEQYF. DNA for the CDR3: TGTGCCAGCAGTACCCTCCCGACTAGCGGGAGCTACGAGCAGTACTTC. This chain joins TRBV27 and TRBJ2-7; the match to TRBD2 covers 12 bases. Germline-derived CDR1 and CDR2 are MNHEY and SMNVEV (reference sequence). Losses at the gene ends were 5 bases for V and 3 bases for J; bases not matched to a gene: 8. This CDR3 has 16 amino acids.